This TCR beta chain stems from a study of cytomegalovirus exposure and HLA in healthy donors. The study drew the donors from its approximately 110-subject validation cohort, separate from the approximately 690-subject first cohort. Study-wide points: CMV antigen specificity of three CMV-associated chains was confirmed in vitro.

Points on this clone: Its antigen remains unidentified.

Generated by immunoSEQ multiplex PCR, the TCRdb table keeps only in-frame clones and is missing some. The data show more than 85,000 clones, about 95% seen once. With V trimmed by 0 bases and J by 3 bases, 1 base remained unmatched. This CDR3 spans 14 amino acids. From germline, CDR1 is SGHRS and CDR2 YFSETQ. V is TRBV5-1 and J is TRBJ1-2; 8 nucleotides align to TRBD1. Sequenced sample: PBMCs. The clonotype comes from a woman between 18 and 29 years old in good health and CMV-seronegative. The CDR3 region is CASSLDRGDYGYTF. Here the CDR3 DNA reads TGCGCCAGCAGCTTGGACAGGGGGGACTATGGCTACACCTTC.